This T cell receptor beta chain was captured in a study of OX40 agonist ivuxolimab in advanced cancers. Study-level information: Patients in the trial were receiving intravenous ivuxolimab every 2 weeks, at doses of 0.01 to 10 mg/kg.

Overall study findings and caveats: Partial responders dosed at 0.1-3.0 mg/kg displayed clonal expansion ranking among the lowest. There were, on average, more expanded clones in CD8+ T cells than in CD4+.

The CDR3 is made up of 18 amino acids. The V end lost 4 bases, the J end lost 0 bases, and 17 bases lay between the germline ends. Remarks on this clone: Its target is not known.

Generated by immunoSEQ multiplex PCR, the TCRdb table keeps only in-frame clones and is missing some. The profile shows roughly 81,000 clones, about 94% of them singletons. This chain connects TRBV5-3 to TRBJ2-6, with D possibly matching TRBD2 (6 bases). TRBV5-3 is filed as an ORF, its function uncertain. Source: CD4+ or CD8+ T cells sorted from blood, taken in a trial of the OX40 agonist ivuxolimab. The sequence came from an adult with an advanced solid tumor such as melanoma, head and neck, liver or kidney cancer. The CDR3, as DNA: TGTGCCAGAAGCAGGACGGGACTTCCGTCCTCTGGGGCCAACGTCCTGACTTTC. Protein sequence: CARSRTGLPSSGANVLTF.